Presented here are 12 T cell receptor beta chains from one specimen sequenced in a study of cytomegalovirus exposure and HLA in healthy donors. PCR was performed using 60 Vbeta and 13 Jbeta primers. Repertoires were generated with immunoSEQ multiplex PCR, while TCRdb's copy carries only in-frame clones and drops some. Of more than 85,000 clones listed, 79% are singletons. Sequencing input: PBMCs. Every receptor here comes from a female donor in good health and CMV-seropositive.

V and J are TRBV19 and TRBJ2-7; 7 positions match TRBD2. With 5 bases clipped from V and 3 bases from J, the junction kept 10 bases outside the gene matches. Germline values: CDR1 LNHDA, CDR2 SQIVND (reference sequence). There are 15 residues in the CDR3. The CDR3 region is CASSVPGGNFYEQYF. Written as DNA, the CDR3 is TGTGCCAGTAGTGTACCGGGAGGAAACTTCTACGAGCAGTACTTC.

The rearrangement joins TRBV7-2 to TRBJ1-4; 9 bases line up with TRBD1. After removal of 8 bases from V and 4 bases from J, the junction contained 11 bases not matched to a gene. The CDR3 spans 16 residues. Germline V CDR1 and CDR2: SGHTA, FQGNSA. CDR3 loop: CASSGQGMGLNEKLFF. The CDR3 DNA reads TGTGCCAGCTCGGGACAGGGAATGGGGCTTAATGAAAAACTGTTTTTT.

V is TRBV5-1 and J is TRBJ1-6; D uncertain. Germline CDR1 reads SGHRS; CDR2 reads YFSETQ. The CDR3 loop spans 13 amino acids. Trimming removed 1 base at V and 13 bases at J, with 12 bases between. The CDR3 DNA reads TGCGCCAGCAGCTTGCGGGGTTCAGTCCCCCTCCACTTT. This encodes CASSLRGSVPLHF.

The chain combines TRBV6-6 with TRBJ2-7, with TRBD2 matching 9 bases. CDR3 length equals 12 residues. V was clipped by 4 bases and J by 12 bases; unmatched bases: 7. The V gene's germline CDR1 is MNHNY and CDR2 SVGAGI (reference sequence). Written as DNA, the CDR3 is TGTGCCAGCAGTTTAGGACTAGCGATGTGGTACTTC. This codes for CASSLGLAMWYF.

The chain uses TRBV4-3 and TRBJ2-3; 9 positions match TRBD2. CDR3 length equals 20 residues. Germline lookup yields CDR1 LGHNA and CDR2 YSLEER. The trim removed 5 bases at V and 0 bases at J, leaving 18 bases unmatched. The CDR3 DNA is TGCGCCAGCAGCACCAGCGGGGGGCCTGGGCTGTGGACTAGCACAGATACGCAGTATTTT. Protein sequence: CASSTSGGPGLWTSTDTQYF.

In this sample, this clone turned up once. The chain couples TRBV25-1 to TRBJ1-2; D call uncertain. V lost 3 bases, J lost 7 bases, and 9 bases lay in between. Per the germline V gene, CDR1 is MGHDK and CDR2 is SYGVNS. CDR3 length: 12 residues. DNA of the CDR3: TGTGCCAGCAGTGACGGGGTTGGTGGCTACACCTTC. Protein sequence: CASSDGVGGYTF.

The chain recombines TRBV29-1 with TRBJ1-4, with 9 bases matching TRBD1. CDR1 is SQVTM and CDR2 is ANQGSEA in the germline V gene. V shed 0 bases and J 7 bases; nucleotides not matched to a gene: 3. This CDR3 is built from 14 residues. The CDR3 coding sequence is TGCAGCGTTGAAGACACAGGGGGCGGTGAAAAACTGTTTTTT. Translated: CSVEDTGGGEKLFF.

The V gene is TRBV27, the J gene TRBJ2-7; 10 positions agree with TRBD1. The CDR3 covers 17 residues. V lost 8 bases, J lost 0 bases, and 13 bases stayed unmatched. Germline V gene lookup returns CDR1 MNHEY and CDR2 SMNVEV (reference sequence). In DNA, the CDR3 is TGTGCCAGCCGTCCCGGGACAGGGGTGGACCCCTCCTACGAGCAGTACTTC. Translating it yields CASRPGTGVDPSYEQYF.

The chain links TRBV9 to TRBJ2-3; 7 bases are a match to TRBD1. The CDR3 sequence is 15 residues long. Germline assignment: CDR1 SGDLS and CDR2 YYNGEE. V was pared by 2 bases and J by 5 bases, with 8 bases of the junction left unmatched. CDR3 bases: TGTGCCAGCAGCGTCGGGACAGATTCGGGAGATACGCAGTATTTT. It encodes CASSVGTDSGDTQYF. Looking up the rest from reference TRBV9 and TRBJ2-3 gives the full variable domain: DSGVTQTPKHLITATGQRVTLRCSPRSGDLSVYWYQQSLDQGLQFLIQYYNGEERAKGNILERFSAQQFPDLHSELNLSSLELGDSALYFCASSVGTDSGDTQYFGPGTRLTVL.

V usage is TRBV5-1 and J usage is TRBJ1-4; 8 nucleotides match TRBD1. This CDR3 contains 15 residues. Germline V gene sequence: CDR1 SGHRS, CDR2 YFSETQ. Unmatched junction bases numbered 5, after V lost 0 bases and J lost 7 bases. CDR3: CASSLETGVAEKLFF. The CDR3 region has the DNA TGCGCCAGCAGCTTGGAGACAGGGGTTGCTGAAAAACTGTTTTTT.

This clone was seen a single time. A read error may account for a junction end that differs from germline. This rearrangement joins TRBV2 to TRBJ2-4; D perhaps matches TRBD1 (6 bases). This CDR3 comprises 15 residues. Germline lookup yields CDR1 SNHLY and CDR2 FYNNEI. The chain's CDR3 is CASSRDTLAKNSQYF. CDR3 nucleotides: TGTGCCAGCAGTCGGGACACTCTAGCCAAAAACAGTCAGTACTTC.

The rearrangement uses TRBV5-1 and TRBJ2-3; 13 bases align to TRBD2. The germline V gene encodes CDR1 SGHRS and CDR2 YFSETQ. Trimming cost V 4 bases and J 5 bases; bases outside gene matches: 7. This CDR3 comprises 16 residues. The CDR3 loop is CASSILAGGQGDTQYF. CDR3 nucleotides: TGCGCCAGCAGCATACTAGCGGGGGGGCAAGGAGATACGCAGTATTTT.